This TCR beta chain appears in the sequencing data of a study of Graves' ophthalmopathy and Graves' hyperthyroidism. In the study overall: Stable hyperthyroidism referred to disease that showed no ophthalmopathy within 18 months of follow-up.

For this clonotype: The antigen remains undetermined.

Patients were excluded if they had other autoimmune diseases or uncontrolled infections, and likewise if pregnancy or lactation applied. Trimming took 5 bases from V and 6 from J, leaving 23 bases between them. The CDR3 sequence is 16 residues long. Germline CDR1 reads LGHDT; CDR2 reads YNNKEL (reference sequence). Overall study findings and caveats: A majority of expanded thyroid clonotypes exceeding 0.001 frequency were likewise present in blood. For separating ophthalmopathy from stable hyperthyroidism, a 13-signature model gave less than 90% sensitivity and approximately 76% specificity.

RNA transcripts served as template for amplifying TCR beta CDR3 sequences. Scientists carried out first-round RT-PCR using HTBI primers and then a second-round multiplex PCR. TCRdb re-derived calls from the multiplex PCR reads in MiXCR, one entry per CDR3 protein. The sample records around 1,000,000 distinct CDR3 sequences, around a third being singletons. This receptor was taken from an adult man with Graves' hyperthyroidism. The chain joins TRBV3-1 to TRBJ2-7; the D call may be TRBD1 or TRBD2 (5 bases each). Sequenced input: peripheral blood or thyroid tissue (not recorded which). The CDR3: CASSERSGQPEPEQYF. In DNA, the CDR3 is TGTGCCAGCAGCGAGAGGTCGGGGCAGCCGGAACCCGAGCAGTACTTC.